This T cell receptor beta chain originates from a study of T cell responses to AZD1222 COVID-19 vaccine. Study-wide points: The number of AZD1222 recipients seropositive at baseline was only five or six. Vaccination with two AZD1222 doses was followed by a rise in Spike-specific TCR breadth and depth.

CDR1 and CDR2 from the germline V gene are SQVTM and ANQGSEA. V gave up 3 bases and J gave up 8 bases; unmatched junction bases: 11. The CDR3 spans 14 residues. On this clone: The antigen remains undetermined.

Here immunoSEQ multiplex PCR was the method, and the copy in TCRdb shows in-frame clones only, minus some. This table has 130,000 to 150,000 clones, about 90% appearing once. This specimen was peripheral blood, taken on day 0 of AZD1222 vaccination. The TCR originated in an adult in good health. V and J are TRBV29-1 and TRBJ1-2; TRBD1 aligns across 8 bases. CDR3 sequence reads: CSVDEGQELWGYTF. In DNA form, the CDR3 reads TGCAGCGTTGATGAGGGACAGGAGCTATGGGGCTACACCTTC.